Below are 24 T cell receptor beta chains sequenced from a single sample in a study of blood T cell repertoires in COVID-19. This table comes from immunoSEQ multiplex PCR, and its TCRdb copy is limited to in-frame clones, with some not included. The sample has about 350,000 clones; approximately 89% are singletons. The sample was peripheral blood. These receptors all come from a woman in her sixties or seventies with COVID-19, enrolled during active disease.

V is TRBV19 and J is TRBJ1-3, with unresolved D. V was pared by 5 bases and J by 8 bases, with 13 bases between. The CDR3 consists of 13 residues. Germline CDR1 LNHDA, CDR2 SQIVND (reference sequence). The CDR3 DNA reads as TGTGCCAGTAGTCCCCCAGGACTATACACCATATATTTT. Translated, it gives CASSPPGLYTIYF. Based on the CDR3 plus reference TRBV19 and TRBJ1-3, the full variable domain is DGGITQSPKYLFRKEGQNVTLSCEQNLNHDAMYWYRQDPGQGLRLIYYSQIVNDFQKGDIAEGYSVSREKKESFPLTVTSAQKNPTAFYLCASSPPGLYTIYFGEGSWLTVV.

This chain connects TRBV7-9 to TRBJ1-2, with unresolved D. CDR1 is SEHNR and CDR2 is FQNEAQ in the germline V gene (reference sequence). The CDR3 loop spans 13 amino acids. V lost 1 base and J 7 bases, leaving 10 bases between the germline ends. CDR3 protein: CASSLVGDGGYTF. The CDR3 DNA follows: TGTGCCAGCAGCTTAGTCGGGGATGGTGGCTACACCTTC.

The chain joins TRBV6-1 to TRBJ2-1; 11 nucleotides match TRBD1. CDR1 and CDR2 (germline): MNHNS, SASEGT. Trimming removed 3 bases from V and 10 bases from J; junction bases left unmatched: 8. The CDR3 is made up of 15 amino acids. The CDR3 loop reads CASSDRDRGRREQFF. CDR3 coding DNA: TGTGCCAGCAGTGACCGGGACAGGGGGAGGCGGGAGCAGTTCTTC.

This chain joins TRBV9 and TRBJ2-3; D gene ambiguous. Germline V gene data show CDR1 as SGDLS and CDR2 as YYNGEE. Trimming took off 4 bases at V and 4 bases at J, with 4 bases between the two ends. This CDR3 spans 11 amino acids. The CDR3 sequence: CASSPADTQYF. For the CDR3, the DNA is TGTGCCAGCAGCCCAGCAGATACGCAGTATTTT.

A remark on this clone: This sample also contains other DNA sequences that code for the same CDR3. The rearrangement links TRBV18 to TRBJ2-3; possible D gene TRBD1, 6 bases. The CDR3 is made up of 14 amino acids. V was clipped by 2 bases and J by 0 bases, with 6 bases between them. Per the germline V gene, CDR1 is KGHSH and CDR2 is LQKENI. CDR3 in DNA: TGTGCCAGCTCACCAACAGGGAGCACAGATACGCAGTATTTT. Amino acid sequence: CASSPTGSTDTQYF.

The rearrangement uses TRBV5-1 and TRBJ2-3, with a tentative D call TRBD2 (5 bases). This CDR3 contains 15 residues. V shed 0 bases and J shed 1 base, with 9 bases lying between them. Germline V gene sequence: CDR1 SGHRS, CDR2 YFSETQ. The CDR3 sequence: CASSLGPGGTDTQYF. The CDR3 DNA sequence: TGCGCCAGCAGCTTGGGGCCCGGGGGCACAGATACGCAGTATTTT.

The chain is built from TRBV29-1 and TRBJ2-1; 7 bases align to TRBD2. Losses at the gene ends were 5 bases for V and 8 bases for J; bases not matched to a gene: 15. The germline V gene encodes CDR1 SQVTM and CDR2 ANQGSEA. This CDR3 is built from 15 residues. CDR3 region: CSVLTSPPPLDEQFF. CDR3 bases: TGCAGCGTTCTGACTAGCCCCCCTCCGCTGGATGAGCAGTTCTTC.

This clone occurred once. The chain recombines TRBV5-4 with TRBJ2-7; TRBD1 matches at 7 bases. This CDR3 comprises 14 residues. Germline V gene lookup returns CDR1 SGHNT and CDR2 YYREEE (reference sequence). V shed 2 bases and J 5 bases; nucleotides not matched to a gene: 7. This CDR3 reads CASSFWTGNNEQYF. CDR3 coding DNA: TGTGCCAGCAGCTTCTGGACAGGTAATAACGAGCAGTACTTC.

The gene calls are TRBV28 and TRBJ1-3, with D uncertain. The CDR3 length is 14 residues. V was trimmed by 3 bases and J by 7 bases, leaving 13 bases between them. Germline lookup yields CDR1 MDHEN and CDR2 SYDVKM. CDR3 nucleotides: TGTGCCAGCAGTTTCCAGGTGTCTCTTAACACCATATATTTT. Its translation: CASSFQVSLNTIYF.

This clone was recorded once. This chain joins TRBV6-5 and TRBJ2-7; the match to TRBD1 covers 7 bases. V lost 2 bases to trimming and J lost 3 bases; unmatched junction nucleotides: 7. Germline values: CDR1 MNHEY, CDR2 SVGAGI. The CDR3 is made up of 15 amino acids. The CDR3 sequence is CASSYGPGQRYEQYF. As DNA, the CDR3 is TGTGCCAGCAGTTACGGTCCGGGACAGCGCTACGAGCAGTACTTC.

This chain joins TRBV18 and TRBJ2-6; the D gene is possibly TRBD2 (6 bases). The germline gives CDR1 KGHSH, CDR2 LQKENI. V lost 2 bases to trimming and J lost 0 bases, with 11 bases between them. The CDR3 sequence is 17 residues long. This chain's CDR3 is CASSPVGRPSGANVLTF. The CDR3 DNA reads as TGTGCCAGCTCACCAGTGGGGAGGCCCTCTGGGGCCAACGTCCTGACTTTC.

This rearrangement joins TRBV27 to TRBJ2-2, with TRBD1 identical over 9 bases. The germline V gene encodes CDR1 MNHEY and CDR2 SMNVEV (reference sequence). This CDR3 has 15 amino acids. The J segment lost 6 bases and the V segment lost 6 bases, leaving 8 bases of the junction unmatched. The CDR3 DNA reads TGTGCCAGCAGCAAGGACAGGGGAGCACCCGGGGAGCTGTTTTTT. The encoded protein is CASSKDRGAPGELFF.

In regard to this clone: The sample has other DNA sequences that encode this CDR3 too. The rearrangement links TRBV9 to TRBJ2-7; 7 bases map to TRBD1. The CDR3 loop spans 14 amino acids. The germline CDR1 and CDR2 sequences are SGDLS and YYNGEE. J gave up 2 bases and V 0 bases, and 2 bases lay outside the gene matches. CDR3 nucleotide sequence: TGTGCCAGCAGCGTAGGTCAGGGGGCCTACGAGCAGTACTTC. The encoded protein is CASSVGQGAYEQYF.

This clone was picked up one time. CDR3 in DNA: TGTGCCAGCTCGCAGGGTAATCAGCCCCAGCATTTT. It specifies CASSQGNQPQHF. V and J are TRBV18 and TRBJ1-5; TRBD1 is a possible D gene (5 bases). From germline, CDR1 is KGHSH and CDR2 LQKENI. Trimming stripped 6 bases from V and 4 bases from J, with 7 bases between. This CDR3 has 12 amino acids.

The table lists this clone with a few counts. The CDR3 DNA sequence: TGTGCCAGCAGCCAACTCCGGGGTGGACACTATGGCTACACCTTC. It specifies CASSQLRGGHYGYTF. The chain employs TRBV3-1 (or the pseudogene TRBV3-2) and TRBJ1-2; no definite D call. The ends were cut back, 2 bases at V and 3 bases at J, with 13 bases in the middle. The V gene's germline CDR1 is LGHDT and CDR2 YNNKEL (reference sequence). This CDR3 comprises 15 residues.

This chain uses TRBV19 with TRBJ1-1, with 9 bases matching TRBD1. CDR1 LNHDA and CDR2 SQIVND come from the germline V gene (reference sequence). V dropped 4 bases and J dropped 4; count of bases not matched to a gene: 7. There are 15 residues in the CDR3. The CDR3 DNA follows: TGTGCCAGTAGTACCTACAGGGGGCGGATCACTGAAGCTTTCTTT. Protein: CASSTYRGRITEAFF.

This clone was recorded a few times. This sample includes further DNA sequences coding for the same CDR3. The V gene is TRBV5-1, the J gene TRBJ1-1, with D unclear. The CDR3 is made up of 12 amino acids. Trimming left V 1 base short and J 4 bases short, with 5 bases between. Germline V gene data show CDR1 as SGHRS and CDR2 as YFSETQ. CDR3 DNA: TGCGCCAGCAGCTTGTCCGGCACTGAAGCTTTCTTT. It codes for CASSLSGTEAFF.

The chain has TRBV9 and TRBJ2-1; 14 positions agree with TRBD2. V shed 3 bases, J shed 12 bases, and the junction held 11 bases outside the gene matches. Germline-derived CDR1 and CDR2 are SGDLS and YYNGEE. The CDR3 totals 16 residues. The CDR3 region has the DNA TGTGCCAGCAGCGCCGGGACTAGCGGGGGATTAAGGGGGCAGTTCTTC. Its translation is CASSAGTSGGLRGQFF.

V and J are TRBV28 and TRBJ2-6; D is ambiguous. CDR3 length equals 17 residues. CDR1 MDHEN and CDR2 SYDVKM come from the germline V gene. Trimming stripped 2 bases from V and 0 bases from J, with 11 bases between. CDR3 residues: CASSLGGGVSGANVLTF. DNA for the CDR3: TGTGCCAGCAGTTTAGGTGGCGGAGTCTCTGGGGCCAACGTCCTGACTTTC.

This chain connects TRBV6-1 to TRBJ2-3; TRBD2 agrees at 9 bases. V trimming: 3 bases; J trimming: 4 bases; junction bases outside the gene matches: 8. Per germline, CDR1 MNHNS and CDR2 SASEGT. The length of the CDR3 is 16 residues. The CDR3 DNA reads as TGTGCCAGCAGTGATGCGGGGCGGGGGGGCCCAGATACGCAGTATTTT. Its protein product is CASSDAGRGGPDTQYF.

The CDR3 is CASSLEGGHSTDTQYF. The CDR3 DNA reads as TGCGCCAGCAGCTTGGAGGGCGGGCATAGCACAGATACGCAGTATTTT. This rearrangement joins TRBV5-1 to TRBJ2-3, with TRBD2 as a possible D gene (5 bases). This CDR3 contains 16 residues. Trimming removed 0 bases at V and 0 bases at J, with 11 bases between. Germline CDR1 reads SGHRS; CDR2 reads YFSETQ.

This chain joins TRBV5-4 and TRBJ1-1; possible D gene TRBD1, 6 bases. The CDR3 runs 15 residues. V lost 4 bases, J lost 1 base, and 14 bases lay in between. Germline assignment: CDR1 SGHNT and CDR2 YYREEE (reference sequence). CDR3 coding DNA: TGTGCCAGCAGCATAGGACAGCCGGGGAACACTGAAGCTTTCTTT. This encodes CASSIGQPGNTEAFF. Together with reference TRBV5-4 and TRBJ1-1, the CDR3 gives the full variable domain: ETGVTQSPTHLIKTRGQQVTLRCSSQSGHNTVSWYQQALGQGPQFIFQYYREEENGRGNFPPRFSGLQFPNYSSELNVNALELDDSALYLCASSIGQPGNTEAFFGQGTRLTVV.

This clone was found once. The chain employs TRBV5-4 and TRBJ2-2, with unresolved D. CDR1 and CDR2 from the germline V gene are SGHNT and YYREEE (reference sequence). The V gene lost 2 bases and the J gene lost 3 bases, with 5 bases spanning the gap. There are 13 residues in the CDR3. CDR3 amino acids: CASSFGYTGELFF. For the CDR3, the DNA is TGTGCCAGCAGCTTCGGGTACACCGGGGAGCTGTTTTTT.

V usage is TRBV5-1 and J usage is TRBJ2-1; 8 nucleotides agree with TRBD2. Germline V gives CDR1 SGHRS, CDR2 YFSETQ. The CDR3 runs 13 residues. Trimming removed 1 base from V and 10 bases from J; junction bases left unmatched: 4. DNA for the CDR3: TGCGCCAGCAGCTTGACGGCGGGGGGAGAGCAGTTCTTC. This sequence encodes CASSLTAGGEQFF.